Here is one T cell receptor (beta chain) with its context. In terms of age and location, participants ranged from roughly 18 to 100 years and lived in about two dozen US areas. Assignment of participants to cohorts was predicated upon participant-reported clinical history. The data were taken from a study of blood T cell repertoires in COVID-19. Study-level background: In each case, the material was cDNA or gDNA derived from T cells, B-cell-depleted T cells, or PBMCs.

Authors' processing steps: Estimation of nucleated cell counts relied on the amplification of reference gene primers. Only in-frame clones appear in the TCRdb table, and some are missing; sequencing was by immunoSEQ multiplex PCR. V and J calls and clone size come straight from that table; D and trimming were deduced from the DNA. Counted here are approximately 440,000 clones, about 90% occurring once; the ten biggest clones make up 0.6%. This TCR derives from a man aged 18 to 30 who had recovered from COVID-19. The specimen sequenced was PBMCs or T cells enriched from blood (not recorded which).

The CDR3 region has the DNA TGTGCCAGCAGGGTGGGACTAGTGGGTGTTGAAGAGCAGTTCTTC. Encoded protein: CASRVGLVGVEEQFF. This chain links TRBV28 with TRBJ2-1; TRBD2 agrees at 8 bases. This CDR3 region has 15 residues. Germline V lookup: CDR1 MDHEN, CDR2 SYDVKM. V was clipped by 6 bases and J by 10 bases; unmatched bases: 14. Supplemented by reference TRBV28 and TRBJ2-1, the full variable domain reads DVKVTQSSRYLVKRTGEKVFLECVQDMDHENMFWYRQDPGLGLRLIYFSYDVKMKEKGDIPEGYSVSREKKERFSLILESASTNQTSMYLCASRVGLVGVEEQFFGPGTRLTVL.